A selection of T cell receptor beta chains follows, all from one sample in a study of CXCR3-negative and CXCR3-positive naive CD8 T cells. TCRdb reworked the 5' RACE reads into one entry per CDR3 protein, no DNA. This table holds roughly 60,000 distinct CDR3 sequences. The sequencing input was naive CXCR3+ CD8+ T cells from blood. The receptor source for this set is a human donor in good health. Some clones in this sample may be carry-over from other donors' samples. The CDR3 runs from the conserved cysteine through the conserved F or W. Fields, in order: CDR3 length, V gene, J gene, CDR3 protein.

cdr3_length: 12; v_call: TRBV16; j_call: TRBJ1-1; cdr3_aa: CASSPVRTEAFF
cdr3_length: 13; v_call: TRBV28; j_call: TRBJ1-2; cdr3_aa: CASSLSRRDGYTF
cdr3_length: 13; v_call: TRBV6-5; j_call: TRBJ1-1; cdr3_aa: CASTYREDTEAFF
cdr3_length: 19; v_call: TRBV29-1; j_call: TRBJ1-2; cdr3_aa: CSVEDLFDSTGAPNYGYTF
cdr3_length: 12; v_call: TRBV4-3; j_call: TRBJ2-2; cdr3_aa: CASSQEDRRLFF
cdr3_length: 15; v_call: TRBV3-2; j_call: TRBJ2-3; cdr3_aa: CASSADYRGRDTQYF
cdr3_length: 14; v_call: TRBV29-1; j_call: TRBJ1-2; cdr3_aa: CSVEGQGASYGYTF
cdr3_length: 16; v_call: TRBV6-1; j_call: TRBJ2-4; cdr3_aa: CASRQRDRGGQNIQYF
cdr3_length: 13; v_call: TRBV20-1; j_call: TRBJ1-2; cdr3_aa: CSERAGANYGYTF
cdr3_length: 13; v_call: TRBV28; j_call: TRBJ2-1; cdr3_aa: CASTPGINNEQFF
cdr3_length: 14; v_call: TRBV27; j_call: TRBJ2-7; cdr3_aa: CASSLTVDSYEQYF
cdr3_length: 15; v_call: TRBV28; j_call: TRBJ1-5; cdr3_aa: CASSTPGERNQPQHF
cdr3_length: 15; v_call: TRBV27; j_call: TRBJ2-5; cdr3_aa: CAIGTSGGFQETQYF
cdr3_length: 14; v_call: TRBV20-1; j_call: TRBJ2-7; cdr3_aa: CSALHRDRSYEQYF
cdr3_length: 15; v_call: TRBV18; j_call: TRBJ2-7; cdr3_aa: CASSPVTGASYEQYF
cdr3_length: 17; v_call: TRBV7-3; j_call: TRBJ2-3; cdr3_aa: CASSANGGTGTTDTQYF
cdr3_length: 17; v_call: TRBV7-9; j_call: TRBJ1-4; cdr3_aa: CASSERTGFFSNEKLFF
cdr3_length: 15; v_call: TRBV5-6; j_call: TRBJ1-6; cdr3_aa: CASSRTAPGDSPLHF
cdr3_length: 16; v_call: TRBV5-1; j_call: TRBJ2-7; cdr3_aa: CASSLVGEQRAYEQYF
cdr3_length: 13; v_call: TRBV5-1; j_call: TRBJ2-7; cdr3_aa: CASSLVTGYEQYF
cdr3_length: 13; v_call: TRBV20-1; j_call: TRBJ2-7; cdr3_aa: CSASGTNSYEQYF
cdr3_length: 15; v_call: TRBV28; j_call: TRBJ2-7; cdr3_aa: CASSARAELNYEQYF
cdr3_length: 15; v_call: TRBV14; j_call: TRBJ2-7; cdr3_aa: CASSHLPGQGYEQYF
cdr3_length: 15; v_call: TRBV5-1; j_call: TRBJ2-7; cdr3_aa: CASSLGHGTGDEQYF
cdr3_length: 12; v_call: TRBV29-1; j_call: TRBJ2-7; cdr3_aa: CSARTGDLEQYF
cdr3_length: 13; v_call: TRBV20-1; j_call: TRBJ2-3; cdr3_aa: CSARALETDTQYF
cdr3_length: 18; v_call: TRBV7-2; j_call: TRBJ2-7; cdr3_aa: CASSFRHLSEGKVSEQYF
cdr3_length: 12; v_call: TRBV12-3/TRBV12-4; j_call: TRBJ2-1; cdr3_aa: CASRYSYNEQFF
cdr3_length: 13; v_call: TRBV28; j_call: TRBJ2-7; cdr3_aa: CASSLDRVDEQYF
cdr3_length: 14; v_call: TRBV7-2; j_call: TRBJ2-7; cdr3_aa: CASSLGLGSYEQYF
cdr3_length: 14; v_call: TRBV5-6; j_call: TRBJ2-3; cdr3_aa: CASSSLARADTQYF
cdr3_length: 16; v_call: TRBV10-3; j_call: TRBJ1-1; cdr3_aa: CAISEFAGQRNTEAFF
cdr3_length: 17; v_call: TRBV28; j_call: TRBJ2-3; cdr3_aa: CASSSIRLDLGTDTQYF
cdr3_length: 14; v_call: TRBV12-3/TRBV12-4; j_call: TRBJ2-1; cdr3_aa: CASRYGPGADEQFF
cdr3_length: 14; v_call: TRBV27; j_call: TRBJ2-7; cdr3_aa: CASRGQGPSYEQYF
cdr3_length: 13; v_call: TRBV29-1; j_call: TRBJ2-7; cdr3_aa: CSVGGRSSYEQYF
cdr3_length: 14; v_call: TRBV29-1; j_call: TRBJ1-1; cdr3_aa: CSVEPTGGDAEAFF
cdr3_length: 15; v_call: TRBV7-2; j_call: TRBJ2-5; cdr3_aa: CASSIVTNSQETQYF
cdr3_length: 12; v_call: TRBV20-1; j_call: TRBJ2-1; cdr3_aa: CSASGETNEQFF
cdr3_length: 14; v_call: TRBV6-2/TRBV6-3; j_call: TRBJ1-2; cdr3_aa: CASSRPTSGYGYTF
cdr3_length: 12; v_call: TRBV2; j_call: TRBJ2-7; cdr3_aa: CASSPTFYEQYF
cdr3_length: 13; v_call: TRBV2; j_call: TRBJ2-3; cdr3_aa: CASKESLGDTQYF
cdr3_length: 13; v_call: TRBV9; j_call: TRBJ1-2; cdr3_aa: CASSPEGARGYTF
cdr3_length: 15; v_call: TRBV5-6; j_call: TRBJ2-2; cdr3_aa: CASRIGLAGTGELFF
cdr3_length: 14; v_call: TRBV25-1; j_call: TRBJ1-1; cdr3_aa: CASSENRGRTEAFF
cdr3_length: 11; v_call: TRBV7-9; j_call: TRBJ1-5; cdr3_aa: CASSLGGPQHF
cdr3_length: 15; v_call: TRBV19; j_call: TRBJ2-1; cdr3_aa: CASSKTSGYYNEQFF
cdr3_length: 14; v_call: TRBV10-1; j_call: TRBJ2-7; cdr3_aa: CASSDPLTSYEQYF
cdr3_length: 15; v_call: TRBV7-2; j_call: TRBJ1-2; cdr3_aa: CASSAWDRTNYGYTF
cdr3_length: 17; v_call: TRBV6-4; j_call: TRBJ2-1; cdr3_aa: CASSEAQGTGLHNEQFF
cdr3_length: 14; v_call: TRBV6-5; j_call: TRBJ1-6; cdr3_aa: CASTQRGFNSPLHF
cdr3_length: 15; v_call: TRBV4-2; j_call: TRBJ2-1; cdr3_aa: CASSQETGSGNEQFF
cdr3_length: 15; v_call: TRBV6-5; j_call: TRBJ2-2; cdr3_aa: CASSYSSGNTGELFF
cdr3_length: 16; v_call: TRBV5-1; j_call: TRBJ2-7; cdr3_aa: CASSLEDRGSSYEQYF
cdr3_length: 14; v_call: TRBV9; j_call: TRBJ1-1; cdr3_aa: CASSVARMDTEAFF
cdr3_length: 15; v_call: TRBV9; j_call: TRBJ2-6; cdr3_aa: CASSVTGSGANVLTF
cdr3_length: 14; v_call: TRBV29-1; j_call: TRBJ1-1; cdr3_aa: CSVFRLDRDTEAFF
cdr3_length: 14; v_call: TRBV3-1; j_call: TRBJ2-1; cdr3_aa: CASSPDGADNEQFF